The present TCR beta chain was sequenced within a study of PD-1 blockade in classical Hodgkin lymphoma. Study context: Patients in the cohort were put on intravenous nivolumab, 3 mg/kg every 2 weeks. Regarding the study as a whole: Compared with baseline, CD4+ but not CD8+ TCR diversity had risen significantly by C4D1.

From germline, CDR1 is SGHNT and CDR2 YENEEA. V shed 5 bases and J 2 bases; nucleotides not matched to a gene: 11. The CDR3 is made up of 17 amino acids. Worth noting for this clone: Its antigen is unidentified.

The assay was immunoSEQ multiplex PCR, and TCRdb's table has in-frame clones only and misses some. The data hold tens of thousands of clones, with 80% to 85% observed a single time. As for time point: cycle 4 day 1 (C4D1), after less than seven weeks of nivolumab. All trial patients relapsed after autologous stem cell transplantation. Investigators isolated CD4+ T cells from thawed PBMCs through magnetic negative selection. This chain links TRBV11-3 with TRBJ1-2; TRBD1 matches at 10 bases. The material sequenced was CD4+ T cells from blood, taken before the fourth cycle of nivolumab. The clonotype comes from a human donor with classical Hodgkin lymphoma. CDR3 sequence (DNA): TGTGCCAGCAGCCATGATATTGACAGGGGGCAAAACTATGGCTACACCTTC. Residues: CASSHDIDRGQNYGYTF.